This T cell receptor (beta chain) was obtained from a study of T cell responses to AZD1222 COVID-19 vaccine. The CDR3 loop spans 13 amino acids. Germline lookup yields CDR1 SGDLS and CDR2 YYNGEE. Trimming shortened V by 0 bases and J by 5 bases, and 6 bases separated the two germline ends. A remark on this clone: Its specificity is not known.

Profiling relied on immunoSEQ multiplex PCR, and the TCRdb table lists in-frame clones only, not all of them. This sample has around 140,000 clones, with approximately 88% found just once. Findings and caveats of the study: At baseline, seropositivity was found in only a handful of AZD1222 recipients. Across the whole spike, CD4 TCRs peaked at regions 160-218 and 743-854. Sampling that yielded the repertoires occurred only after the peak T cell response. Spike-specific TCR breadth and depth grew following two AZD1222 doses.

The material was peripheral blood, obtained on day 0 of AZD1222 vaccination. The chain uses TRBV9 and TRBJ1-5; D gene uncertain. The TCR originated in an adult in good health. The CDR3 DNA sequence: TGTGCCAGCAGCGTAGGGTTGGATCAGCCCCAGCATTTT. Its translation is CASSVGLDQPQHF.